Presented here are 25 T cell receptor beta chains from one specimen sequenced in a study of T cells in localized non-small cell lung cancer. Data came from immunoSEQ multiplex PCR; TCRdb stores just in-frame clones and leaves some out. The sample consists of about 78,000 clones, 80% to 90% of them appearing once. Material: peripheral blood, obtained before any cancer treatment. These receptors were taken from a man aged 35-75 years with stage I lung adenocarcinoma.

This chain uses TRBV2 with TRBJ2-5; TRBD2 might be the D (5 bases). Germline CDR1 SNHLY, CDR2 FYNNEI. CDR3 length: 13 residues. The germline V and J ends were trimmed by 5 bases and 2 bases, with 9 bases remaining between them. Written as DNA, the CDR3 is TGTGCCAGCAGTCTCGACTATCAAGAGACCCAGTACTTC. It translates to CASSLDYQETQYF.

The chain is built from TRBV18 and TRBJ1-1; D ambiguous. The germline V gene has CDR1 KGHSH and CDR2 LQKENI. Trimming removed 3 bases from V and 0 bases from J, with 17 bases in between. The CDR3 extends over 17 amino acids. The DNA of the CDR3 is TGTGCCAGCTCACCCCCCGGGCAGATTGCTATGAACACTGAAGCTTTCTTT. Translated, it gives CASSPPGQIAMNTEAFF.

A single count supports this clone. This chain joins TRBV7-2 and TRBJ2-2, with D perhaps matching TRBD2 (6 bases). The V gene's germline CDR1 is SGHTA and CDR2 FQGNSA. The CDR3 covers 14 residues. The V gene lost 5 bases and the J gene lost 6 bases, with 13 bases spanning the gap. The CDR3 loop is CASSPGLPPGELFF. CDR3 sequence (DNA): TGTGCCAGCAGCCCGGGACTTCCCCCCGGGGAGCTGTTTTTT.

V usage is TRBV2 and J usage is TRBJ2-3; a possible D gene is TRBD1 (6 bases). Germline V gives CDR1 SNHLY, CDR2 FYNNEI. The CDR3 is 14 residues long. Trimming removed 7 bases from V and 2 bases from J, with 13 bases in between. The CDR3 bases are TGTGCCAGCACCGACAGGTACTACACAGATACGCAGTATTTT. Protein: CASTDRYYTDTQYF. Based on the CDR3 plus reference TRBV2 and TRBJ2-3, the full variable domain is EPEVTQTPSHQVTQMGQEVILRCVPISNHLYFYWYRQILGQKVEFLVSFYNNEISEKSEIFDDQFSVERPDGSNFTLKIRSTKLEDSAMYFCASTDRYYTDTQYFGPGTRLTVL.

J is TRBJ1-1 and V is TRBV10-1; unclear D gene. Deletions cut 4 bases from V and 1 base from J, with 7 bases between. The CDR3 runs to 13 residues. Germline V lookup: CDR1 WNHNN, CDR2 SYGVQD (reference sequence). The CDR3 here is CASSAQTNTEAFF. The CDR3 nucleotides read TGCGCCAGCAGTGCACAGACGAACACTGAAGCTTTCTTT.

This clone was seen a handful of times. The rearrangement uses TRBV5-1 and TRBJ2-1, with TRBD2 identical over 11 bases. V trimming: 4 bases; J trimming: 9 bases; junction bases outside the gene matches: 12. Germline V gives CDR1 SGHRS, CDR2 YFSETQ. The CDR3 covers 16 residues. The CDR3 bases are TGCGCCAGCAGCGAAAGGACTAGCGGGTGGGGAAGTGAGCAGTTCTTC. Amino acid sequence: CASSERTSGWGSEQFF.

This clone has a single count. V gene TRBV19 combines with J gene TRBJ2-1; D remains ambiguous. The CDR3 loop spans 16 amino acids. The ends were cut back, 6 bases at V and 0 bases at J, with 15 bases in the middle. CDR1 LNHDA and CDR2 SQIVND come from the germline V gene (reference sequence). CDR3 in amino acids: CASRRQDSSSYNEQFF. For the CDR3, the DNA is TGTGCCAGTAGGCGTCAAGACTCTAGCTCCTACAATGAGCAGTTCTTC. Filled out from reference TRBV19 and TRBJ2-1, the complete variable domain reads DGGITQSPKYLFRKEGQNVTLSCEQNLNHDAMYWYRQDPGQGLRLIYYSQIVNDFQKGDIAEGYSVSREKKESFPLTVTSAQKNPTAFYLCASRRQDSSSYNEQFFGPGTRLTVL.

The chain links TRBV6-5 to TRBJ2-2; D unclear. Germline values: CDR1 MNHEY, CDR2 SVGAGI. The V and J ends lost 6 bases and 0 bases respectively, with 11 bases between them. The CDR3 spans 15 residues. This chain's CDR3 is CASRLSSTNTGELFF. The CDR3 DNA follows: TGTGCCAGCAGACTGTCATCAACGAACACCGGGGAGCTGTTTTTT.

The sample holds a few counts of this clone. J is TRBJ2-6 and V is TRBV7-8, with D possibly being TRBD2 (6 bases). The CDR3 extends over 17 amino acids. The germline V gene has CDR1 SGHVS and CDR2 FQNEAQ. The V end lost 4 bases, the J end lost 0 bases, and 13 bases lay between the germline ends. CDR3 in DNA: TGTGCCAGCAGCTCACCGACTAGTTCCTCTGGGGCCAACGTCCTGACTTTC. It is translated as CASSSPTSSSGANVLTF.

The rearrangement uses TRBV15 and TRBJ1-3; TRBD1 matches 7 bases. CDR1 LNHNV and CDR2 YYDKDF come from the germline V gene (reference sequence). The CDR3 extends over 15 amino acids. The J segment lost 4 bases and the V segment lost 9 bases, leaving 12 bases of the junction unmatched. CDR3 protein: CATKRGGQGGNTIYF. CDR3 coding DNA: TGTGCCACGAAACGAGGGGGCCAAGGAGGAAACACCATATATTTT.

The V gene is TRBV7-2, the J gene TRBJ1-5; TRBD1 might be the D (5 bases). This CDR3 spans 15 amino acids. Trimming shortened V by 2 bases and J by 0 bases, and 8 bases separated the two germline ends. Germline V lookup: CDR1 SGHTA, CDR2 FQGNSA. DNA for the CDR3: TGTGCCAGCAGCTTACAGGGAACTAGCAATCAGCCCCAGCATTTT. Its translation is CASSLQGTSNQPQHF.

The chain is built from TRBV6-5 and TRBJ2-7; 10 bases match TRBD1. V shed 7 bases and J 3 bases; nucleotides not matched to a gene: 9. The CDR3 has 15 residues. Germline values: CDR1 MNHEY, CDR2 SVGAGI. CDR3 region: CASNRQGAGRYEQYF. CDR3 bases: TGTGCCAGCAATCGACAGGGGGCAGGACGCTACGAGCAGTACTTC.

The CDR3 nucleotides are TGTGCCAGCTCACCACCTCTACAGGGCCATGGCTACACCTTC. The encoded protein is CASSPPLQGHGYTF. J is TRBJ1-2 and V is TRBV18, with D maybe TRBD1 (6 bases). This CDR3 region has 14 residues. V lost 0 bases, J lost 6 bases, and 11 bases lay in between. CDR1 and CDR2 from the germline V gene are KGHSH and LQKENI.

The chain uses TRBV5-1 and TRBJ1-1; 8 nucleotides match TRBD1. V was clipped by 4 bases and J by 6 bases; unmatched bases: 8. The germline V gene encodes CDR1 SGHRS and CDR2 YFSETQ. The CDR3 is 14 amino acids. As DNA, the CDR3 is TGCGCCAGCAGCCTCACAGGGGGGGTCCCTGAAGCTTTCTTT. Its translation: CASSLTGGVPEAFF. The whole variable domain, remainder taken from reference TRBV5-1 and TRBJ1-1, is KAGVTQTPRYLIKTRGQQVTLSCSPISGHRSVSWYQQTPGQGLQFLFEYFSETQRNKGNFPGRFSGRQFSNSRSEMNVSTLELGDSALYLCASSLTGGVPEAFFGQGTRLTVV.

This clone appeared once. This rearrangement joins TRBV18 to TRBJ1-4; tentative D call: TRBD1 (6 bases). The CDR3 has 14 amino acids. With 6 bases removed from V and 7 bases from J, the gap between germline ends came to 15 bases. Germline CDR1 KGHSH, CDR2 LQKENI. CDR3 residues: CASSRQVGSEKLFF. The CDR3 DNA reads TGTGCCAGCTCCCGACAGGTAGGGAGTGAAAAACTGTTTTTT.

This clone was counted once. The chain uses TRBV20-1 and TRBJ2-1; no reliable D call. Trimming pared 4 bases from V and 6 bases from J, leaving 7 bases between. The CDR3 is made up of 11 amino acids. The germline V gene encodes CDR1 DFQATT and CDR2 SNEGSKA (reference sequence). Written as DNA, the CDR3 is TGCAGTGCTATAAACCGCAATGAGCAGTTCTTC. This gives the protein CSAINRNEQFF.

The genes are TRBV7-9 and TRBJ1-4; no clear D. The CDR3 loop spans 13 amino acids. V lost 3 bases to trimming and J lost 13 bases, with 15 bases between them. Germline-derived CDR1 and CDR2 are SEHNR and FQNEAQ (reference sequence). In DNA form, the CDR3 reads TGTGCCAGCAGCTTCCCCGGACCTAGTCGACTGTTTTTT. Translation: CASSFPGPSRLFF.

The chain employs TRBV25-1 and TRBJ1-1, with unresolved D. CDR3 length equals 14 residues. The germline CDR1 and CDR2 sequences are MGHDK and SYGVNS. V was shortened by 5 bases and J by 4 bases, with 14 bases between the two germline ends. The CDR3 coding sequence is TGTGCCAGCAGTTTCGGCCCTGCGGGCACTGAAGCTTTCTTT. This encodes CASSFGPAGTEAFF.

The chain uses TRBV5-6 and TRBJ2-7; D unresolved. Germline V gene sequence: CDR1 SGHDT, CDR2 YYEEEE. CDR3 length equals 12 residues. Trimming cost V 0 bases and J 4 bases, with 5 bases left between them. CDR3 DNA: TGTGCCAGCAGCTTGGCCTATTACGAGCAGTACTTC. It is translated as CASSLAYYEQYF. The whole variable domain, filled in from reference TRBV5-6 and TRBJ2-7, reads DAGVTQSPTHLIKTRGQQVTLRCSPKSGHDTVSWYQQALGQGPQFIFQYYEEEERQRGNFPDRFSGHQFPNYSSELNVNALLLGDSALYLCASSLAYYEQYFGPGTRLTVT.

The CDR3 nucleotides are TGTGCCAGCAGTTCCTTCACCGGGACCCTCGGGGGGATAAACATTCAGTACTTC. This codes for CASSSFTGTLGGINIQYF. J is TRBJ2-4 and V is TRBV28, with 7 nucleotides matching TRBD2. The CDR3 totals 18 residues. V was clipped by 4 bases and J by 6 bases; unmatched bases: 18. The germline V gene encodes CDR1 MDHEN and CDR2 SYDVKM.

This clone was found a few times. The J gene is TRBJ1-3, the V gene TRBV19; TRBD1 matches at 7 bases. The germline V gene has CDR1 LNHDA and CDR2 SQIVND (reference sequence). V was clipped by 6 bases and J by 6 bases; unmatched bases: 11. This CDR3 region has 15 residues. The CDR3 here is CASSAPGTAINTIYF. CDR3 sequence (DNA): TGTGCCAGTAGCGCTCCCGGGACAGCAATAAACACCATATATTTT.

This sequence joins TRBV5-1 and TRBJ1-6, with D unclear. Germline CDR1 is SGHRS and CDR2 is YFSETQ. The ends were cut back, 0 bases at V and 10 bases at J, with 8 bases in the middle. The CDR3 runs 13 residues. This chain's CDR3 is CASSLAGYSPLHF. The CDR3 region has the DNA TGCGCCAGCAGCTTGGCCGGCTACTCACCCCTCCACTTT. The whole variable domain, filled in from reference TRBV5-1 and TRBJ1-6, reads KAGVTQTPRYLIKTRGQQVTLSCSPISGHRSVSWYQQTPGQGLQFLFEYFSETQRNKGNFPGRFSGRQFSNSRSEMNVSTLELGDSALYLCASSLAGYSPLHFGNGTRLTVT.

The chain has TRBV28 and TRBJ1-3, with D uncertain. V was shortened by 6 bases and J by 0 bases, with 12 bases between the two germline ends. CDR1 is MDHEN, CDR2 SYDVKM, per germline. The CDR3 contains 15 residues. CDR3 protein: CASRTTGLSGNTIYF. As DNA, the CDR3 is TGTGCCAGCAGAACCACTGGCCTCTCTGGAAACACCATATATTTT.

The chain employs TRBV7-9 and TRBJ2-5, with D perhaps matching TRBD1 (6 bases). The CDR3 loop spans 13 amino acids. Trimming removed 6 bases at V and 2 bases at J, with 10 bases between. Germline V gene sequence: CDR1 SEHNR, CDR2 FQNEAQ (reference sequence). CDR3 coding DNA: TGTGCCAGCAGTCCAGGGGTGCAAGAGACCCAGTACTTC. This sequence encodes CASSPGVQETQYF. Supplemented by reference TRBV7-9 and TRBJ2-5, the full variable domain reads DTGVSQNPRHKITKRGQNVTFRCDPISEHNRLYWYRQTLGQGPEFLTYFQNEAQLEKSRLLSDRFSAERPKGSFSTLEIQRTEQGDSAMYLCASSPGVQETQYFGPGTRLLVL.

This clone was seen once. The chain joins TRBV27 to TRBJ1-6; TRBD1 matches 8 bases. From germline, CDR1 is MNHEY and CDR2 SMNVEV (reference sequence). There are 14 residues in the CDR3. After removal of 6 bases from V and 7 bases from J, the junction contained 5 bases not matched to a gene. The CDR3 DNA is TGTGCCAGCAGCCTAAGACAGGGGAATTCACCCCTCCACTTT. It codes for CASSLRQGNSPLHF.